Listed below are T cell receptor beta chains from one sample, sequenced in a study of cytomegalovirus exposure and HLA in healthy donors. Clones were read by immunoSEQ multiplex PCR, and TCRdb kept only the in-frame ones, dropping some. The data contain more than 130,000 clones, roughly 76% of them singletons. The sequenced material came from PBMCs. The receptor set was obtained from a man aged 18 to 30 in good health and CMV-seronegative. Both conserved end residues are part of each CDR3. Fields, in order: V gene, J gene, clone size, D gene, CDR3 protein, CDR3 DNA. A D gene is named only where the DNA matches it firmly. Clone size, where shown, is once, few, many, or a class for clones that have expanded.

>TRBV18|TRBJ2-3|-|TRBD2
CASSRTSGGAGDTQYF
TGTGCCAGCTCACGGACTAGCGGGGGGGCTGGAGATACGCAGTATTTT
>TRBV6-5|TRBJ1-2|-|-
CASSPDRNYGYTF
TGTGCCAGCAGCCCTGACAGAAACTATGGCTACACCTTC
>TRBV28|TRBJ2-7|-|TRBD2
CASSAPRGVTYEQYF
TGTGCCAGCAGTGCCCCACGGGGGGTAACCTACGAGCAGTACTTC
>TRBV27|TRBJ2-3|once|TRBD2
CASSFMGLAGGSDTQYF
TGTGCCAGCAGTTTTATGGGGTTGGCGGGAGGGTCTGATACGCAGTATTTT
>TRBV5-4|TRBJ2-5|-|TRBD1
CASSFGQGKFETQYF
TGTGCCAGCAGCTTCGGACAGGGCAAATTTGAGACCCAGTACTTC
>TRBV28|TRBJ1-1|-|-
CASSQGTEAFF
TGTGCCAGCAGCCAGGGCACTGAAGCTTTCTTT
>TRBV2|TRBJ2-1|-|-
CAGGDNNNEQFF
TGTGCCGGGGGGGACAACAACAATGAGCAGTTCTTC
>TRBV7-9|TRBJ2-1|once|TRBD2
CASSFSGGGAGNEQFF
TGTGCCAGCAGCTTTTCCGGCGGGGGGGCGGGCAATGAGCAGTTCTTC
>TRBV9|TRBJ2-1|once|TRBD2
CASSDSSGRTYNEQFF
TGTGCCAGCAGCGACTCAAGCGGGAGGACCTACAATGAGCAGTTCTTC
>TRBV27|TRBJ2-3|-|TRBD2
CASSPIHTSGADTQYF
TGTGCCAGCAGTCCAATACACACTAGCGGGGCGGATACGCAGTATTTT
>TRBV27|TRBJ2-7|-|-
CASSLSVGDRTSYEQYF
TGTGCCAGCAGTTTATCGGTCGGTGACAGAACTTCCTACGAGCAGTACTTC
>TRBV7-2|TRBJ2-1|-|TRBD1
CASSPWDRGNEQFF
TGTGCCAGCAGCCCGTGGGACAGGGGTAATGAGCAGTTCTTC
>TRBV5-4|TRBJ1-2|-|-
CASSPEGFEGYTF
TGTGCCAGCAGCCCGGAGGGCTTTGAGGGCTACACCTTC
>TRBV5-1|TRBJ2-2|-|TRBD2
CASSLGYSGRGLNTGELFF
TGCGCCAGCAGCTTGGGATATAGCGGGAGGGGACTGAACACCGGGGAGCTGTTTTTT
>TRBV21-1|TRBJ1-5|-|-
CASSRQGNNQPQHF
TGTGCCAGCAGCCGACAGGGAAATAATCAGCCCCAGCATTTT
>TRBV6-5|TRBJ2-7|-|-
CASSYSLRGEQYF
TGTGCCAGCAGTTACTCGCTGCGAGGCGAGCAGTACTTC
>TRBV18|TRBJ1-2|-|TRBD1
CASSSGQDPNYGYTF
TGTGCCAGCTCATCCGGACAGGACCCTAACTATGGCTACACCTTC
>TRBV10-1|TRBJ2-7|-|-
CASSESFGGGYEQYF
TGCGCCAGCAGTGAGTCTTTTGGTGGAGGGTACGAGCAGTACTTC
>TRBV13|TRBJ2-7|once|-
CASSEGGQGMVSYEQYF
TGTGCCAGCAGTGAGGGGGGGCAGGGTATGGTTTCCTACGAGCAGTACTTC
>TRBV19|TRBJ2-2|-|-
CASSIEFGQPSTGELFF
TGTGCCAGTAGTATAGAATTCGGACAGCCATCCACCGGGGAGCTGTTTTTT
>TRBV27|TRBJ1-5|-|-
CASSLLSQGNQPQHF
TGTGCCAGCAGTTTATTGTCCCAGGGGAATCAGCCCCAGCATTTT
>TRBV7-9|TRBJ1-4|-|-
CASSFLTENEKLFF
TGTGCCAGCAGCTTTTTGACAGAGAATGAAAAACTGTTTTTT
>TRBV7-3|TRBJ2-7|-|TRBD1
CASSFDRGRDYEQYF
TGTGCCAGCAGCTTTGACAGGGGTCGGGATTACGAGCAGTACTTC
>TRBV6-1|TRBJ1-5|-|TRBD1
CASSVGGQGHQPQHF
TGTGCCAGCAGCGTGGGGGGACAGGGCCATCAGCCCCAGCATTTT
>TRBV7-6|TRBJ2-3|-|TRBD2
CASSTTTSAADTQYF
TGTGCCAGCAGCACGACGACTAGCGCAGCAGATACGCAGTATTTT
>TRBV18|TRBJ1-6|-|-
CASSPRAGVGDSPLHF
TGTGCCAGCTCACCACGGGCAGGGGTTGGTGATTCACCCCTCCACTTT